This T cell receptor (beta chain) stems from a study of blood T cell repertoires in COVID-19. Study as a whole: The United States, Italy and Spain provided the acute and convalescent COVID-19 samples. T cells, B-cell-depleted T cells, or PBMCs supplied cDNA or gDNA.

Looked up from germline, CDR1 is MNHEY and CDR2 is SMNVEV (reference sequence). J gave up 0 bases and V 10 bases, and 11 bases lay outside the gene matches. The CDR3 length is 15 residues. Data came from immunoSEQ multiplex PCR; TCRdb stores just in-frame clones and leaves some out. The sample records some 70,000 clones, 65% to 85% being singletons. The genes are TRBV27 and TRBJ2-7, with 8 bases aligning to TRBD1. The sequenced sample was peripheral blood. This receptor was taken from a man aged 50 to 59 with COVID-19, enrolled during active disease. This chain's CDR3 is CAILTGTGFSYEQYF. DNA of the CDR3: TGTGCCATCCTAACCGGGACAGGTTTCTCCTACGAGCAGTACTTC.